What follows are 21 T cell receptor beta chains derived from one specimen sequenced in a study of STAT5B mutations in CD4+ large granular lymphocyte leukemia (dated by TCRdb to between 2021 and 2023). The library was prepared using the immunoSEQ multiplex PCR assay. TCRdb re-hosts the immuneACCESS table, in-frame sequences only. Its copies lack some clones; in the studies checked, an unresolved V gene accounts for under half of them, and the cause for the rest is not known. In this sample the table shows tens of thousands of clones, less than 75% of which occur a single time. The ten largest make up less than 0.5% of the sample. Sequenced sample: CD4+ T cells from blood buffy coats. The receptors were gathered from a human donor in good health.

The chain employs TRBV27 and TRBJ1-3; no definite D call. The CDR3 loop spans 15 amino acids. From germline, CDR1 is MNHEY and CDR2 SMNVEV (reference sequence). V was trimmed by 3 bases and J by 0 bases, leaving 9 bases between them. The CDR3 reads CASSFAGNSGNTIYF. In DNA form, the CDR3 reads TGTGCCAGCAGTTTTGCGGGCAACTCTGGAAACACCATATATTTT.

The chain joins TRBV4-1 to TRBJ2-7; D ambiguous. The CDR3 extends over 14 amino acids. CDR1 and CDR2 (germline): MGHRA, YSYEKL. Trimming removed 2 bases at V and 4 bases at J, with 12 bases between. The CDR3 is CASSQSHGSYEQYF. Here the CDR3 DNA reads TGCGCCAGCAGCCAATCCCACGGATCGTACGAGCAGTACTTC.

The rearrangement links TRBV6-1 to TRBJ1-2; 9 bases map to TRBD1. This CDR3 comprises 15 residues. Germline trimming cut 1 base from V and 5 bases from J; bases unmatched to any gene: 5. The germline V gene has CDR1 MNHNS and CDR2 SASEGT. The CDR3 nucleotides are TGTGCCAGCAGTGAAGGAGGGACAGGGTCATATGGCTACACCTTC. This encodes CASSEGGTGSYGYTF.

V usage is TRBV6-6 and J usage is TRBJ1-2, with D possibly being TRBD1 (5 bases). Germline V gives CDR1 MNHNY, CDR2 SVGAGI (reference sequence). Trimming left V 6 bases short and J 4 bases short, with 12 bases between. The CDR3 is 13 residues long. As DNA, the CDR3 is TGTGCCAGCAGGGAGCCTGGGGGCTATGGCTACACCTTC. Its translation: CASREPGGYGYTF.

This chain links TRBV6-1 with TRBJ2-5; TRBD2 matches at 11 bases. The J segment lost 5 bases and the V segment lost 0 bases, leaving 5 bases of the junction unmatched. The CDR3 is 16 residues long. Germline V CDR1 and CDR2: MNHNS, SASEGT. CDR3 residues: CASSEAILAGVETQYF. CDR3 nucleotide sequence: TGTGCCAGCAGTGAAGCTATACTAGCGGGGGTGGAGACCCAGTACTTC.

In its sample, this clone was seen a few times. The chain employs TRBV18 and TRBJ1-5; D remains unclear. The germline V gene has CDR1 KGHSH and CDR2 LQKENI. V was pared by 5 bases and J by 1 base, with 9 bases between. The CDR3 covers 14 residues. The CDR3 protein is CASSESDSNQPQHF. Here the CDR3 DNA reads TGTGCCAGCTCAGAATCGGACAGCAATCAGCCCCAGCATTTT.

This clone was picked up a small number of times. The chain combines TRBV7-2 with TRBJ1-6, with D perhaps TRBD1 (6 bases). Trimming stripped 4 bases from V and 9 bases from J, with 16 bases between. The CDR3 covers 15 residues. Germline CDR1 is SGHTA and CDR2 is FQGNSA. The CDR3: CASSSGQHPTSPLHF. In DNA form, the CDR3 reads TGTGCCAGCAGCTCCGGACAGCACCCGACTTCACCCCTCCACTTT.

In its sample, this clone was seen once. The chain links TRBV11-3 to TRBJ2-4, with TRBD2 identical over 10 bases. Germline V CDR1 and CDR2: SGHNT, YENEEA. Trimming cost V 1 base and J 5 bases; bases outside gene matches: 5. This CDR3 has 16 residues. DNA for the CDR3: TGTGCCAGCAGCTTAGGGAGCGGGGGGGCCCAAAACATTCAGTACTTC. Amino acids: CASSLGSGGAQNIQYF. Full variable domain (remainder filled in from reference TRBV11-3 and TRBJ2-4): EAGVVQSPRYKIIEKKQPVAFWCNPISGHNTLYWYLQNLGQGPELLIRYENEEAVDDSQLPKDRFSAERLKGVDSTLKIQPAELGDSAVYLCASSLGSGGAQNIQYFGAGTRLSVL.

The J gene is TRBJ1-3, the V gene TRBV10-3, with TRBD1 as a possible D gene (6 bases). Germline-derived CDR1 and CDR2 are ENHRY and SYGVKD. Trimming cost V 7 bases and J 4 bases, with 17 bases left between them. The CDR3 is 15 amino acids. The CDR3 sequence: CAIIEQGTNGNTIYF. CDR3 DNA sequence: TGTGCCATCATTGAACAGGGAACGAACGGAAACACCATATATTTT.

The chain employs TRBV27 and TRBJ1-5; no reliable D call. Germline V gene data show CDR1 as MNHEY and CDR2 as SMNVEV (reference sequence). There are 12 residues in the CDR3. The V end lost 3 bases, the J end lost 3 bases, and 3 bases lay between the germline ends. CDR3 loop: CASSFLNQPQHF. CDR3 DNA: TGTGCCAGCAGTTTCCTCAATCAGCCCCAGCATTTT.

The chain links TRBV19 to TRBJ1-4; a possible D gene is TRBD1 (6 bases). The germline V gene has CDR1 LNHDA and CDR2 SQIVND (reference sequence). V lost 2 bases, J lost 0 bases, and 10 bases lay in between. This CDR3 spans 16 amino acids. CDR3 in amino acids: CASSIRTVPTNEKLFF. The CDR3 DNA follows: TGTGCCAGTAGTATACGGACAGTTCCAACTAATGAAAAACTGTTTTTT.

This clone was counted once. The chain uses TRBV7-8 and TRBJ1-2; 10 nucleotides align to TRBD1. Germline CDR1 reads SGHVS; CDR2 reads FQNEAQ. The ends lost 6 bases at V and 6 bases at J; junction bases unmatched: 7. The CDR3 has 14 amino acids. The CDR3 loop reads CASSLGQGRDGYTF. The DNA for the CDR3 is TGTGCCAGCAGTTTGGGACAGGGGAGAGATGGCTACACCTTC.

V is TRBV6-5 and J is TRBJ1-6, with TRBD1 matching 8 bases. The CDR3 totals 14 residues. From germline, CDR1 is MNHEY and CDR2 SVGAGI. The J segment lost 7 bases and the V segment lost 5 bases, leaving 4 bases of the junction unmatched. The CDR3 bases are TGTGCCAGCAGTAGGACAGGGACCAATTCACCCCTCCACTTT. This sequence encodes CASSRTGTNSPLHF.

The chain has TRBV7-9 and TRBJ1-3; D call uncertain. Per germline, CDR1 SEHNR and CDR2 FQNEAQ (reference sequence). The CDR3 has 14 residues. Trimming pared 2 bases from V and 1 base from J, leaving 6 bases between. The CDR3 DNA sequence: TGTGCCAGCAGCTTAATCAGGTCTGGAAACACCATATATTTT. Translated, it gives CASSLIRSGNTIYF.

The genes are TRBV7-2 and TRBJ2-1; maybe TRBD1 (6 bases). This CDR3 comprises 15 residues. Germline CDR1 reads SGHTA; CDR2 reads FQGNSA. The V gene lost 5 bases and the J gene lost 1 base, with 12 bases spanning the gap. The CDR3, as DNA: TGTGCCAGCAGCCTCGACGGACAGTCCTACAATGAGCAGTTCTTC. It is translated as CASSLDGQSYNEQFF. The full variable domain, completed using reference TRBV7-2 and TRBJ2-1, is GAGVSQSPSNKVTEKGKDVELRCDPISGHTALYWYRQSLGQGLEFLIYFQGNSAPDKSGLPSDRFSAERTGGSVSTLTIQRTQQEDSAVYLCASSLDGQSYNEQFFGPGTRLTVL.

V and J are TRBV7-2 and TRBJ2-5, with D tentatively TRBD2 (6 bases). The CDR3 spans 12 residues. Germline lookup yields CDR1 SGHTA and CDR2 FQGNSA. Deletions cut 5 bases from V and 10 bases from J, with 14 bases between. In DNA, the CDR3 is TGTGCCAGCAGCCAACGGTCGGGGGACCAGTACTTC. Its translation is CASSQRSGDQYF.

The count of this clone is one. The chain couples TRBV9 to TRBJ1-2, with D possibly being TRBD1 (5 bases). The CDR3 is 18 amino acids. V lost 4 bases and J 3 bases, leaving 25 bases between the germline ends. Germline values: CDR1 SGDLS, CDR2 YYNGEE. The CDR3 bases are TGTGCCAGCAGCCCTCCCCCCGCCCTCGACAGCGTTGACTATGGCTACACCTTC. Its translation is CASSPPPALDSVDYGYTF.

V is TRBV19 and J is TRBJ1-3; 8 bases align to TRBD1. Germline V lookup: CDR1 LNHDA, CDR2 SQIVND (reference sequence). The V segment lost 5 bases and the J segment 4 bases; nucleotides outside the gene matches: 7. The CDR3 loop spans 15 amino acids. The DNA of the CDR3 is TGTGCCAGTAGTCCTACGACAGGGGCAGGAAACACCATATATTTT. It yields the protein CASSPTTGAGNTIYF. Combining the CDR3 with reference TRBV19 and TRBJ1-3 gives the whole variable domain DGGITQSPKYLFRKEGQNVTLSCEQNLNHDAMYWYRQDPGQGLRLIYYSQIVNDFQKGDIAEGYSVSREKKESFPLTVTSAQKNPTAFYLCASSPTTGAGNTIYFGEGSWLTVV.

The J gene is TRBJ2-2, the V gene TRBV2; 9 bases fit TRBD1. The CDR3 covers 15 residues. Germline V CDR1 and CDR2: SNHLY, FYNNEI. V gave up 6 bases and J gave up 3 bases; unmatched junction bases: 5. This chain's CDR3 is CASRNRGRDTGELFF. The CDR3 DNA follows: TGTGCCAGCAGGAACAGGGGGCGCGACACCGGGGAGCTGTTTTTT.

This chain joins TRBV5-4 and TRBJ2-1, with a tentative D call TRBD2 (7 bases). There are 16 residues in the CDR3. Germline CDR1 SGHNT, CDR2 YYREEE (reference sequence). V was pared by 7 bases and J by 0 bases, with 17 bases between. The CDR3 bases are TGTGCCAGCTCTGGGTGGGGGGGGGCCTCCTACAATGAGCAGTTCTTC. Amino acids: CASSGWGGASYNEQFF. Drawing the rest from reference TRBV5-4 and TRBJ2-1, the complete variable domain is ETGVTQSPTHLIKTRGQQVTLRCSSQSGHNTVSWYQQALGQGPQFIFQYYREEENGRGNFPPRFSGLQFPNYSSELNVNALELDDSALYLCASSGWGGASYNEQFFGPGTRLTVL.

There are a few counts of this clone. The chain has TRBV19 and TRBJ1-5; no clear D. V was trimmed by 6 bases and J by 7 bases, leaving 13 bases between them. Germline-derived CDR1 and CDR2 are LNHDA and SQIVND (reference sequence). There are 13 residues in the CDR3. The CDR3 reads CASRIEGTQPQHF. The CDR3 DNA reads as TGTGCCAGTAGAATTGAAGGCACCCAGCCCCAGCATTTT. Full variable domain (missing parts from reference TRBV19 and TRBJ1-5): DGGITQSPKYLFRKEGQNVTLSCEQNLNHDAMYWYRQDPGQGLRLIYYSQIVNDFQKGDIAEGYSVSREKKESFPLTVTSAQKNPTAFYLCASRIEGTQPQHFGDGTRLSIL.